This T cell receptor beta chain came from a study of blood T cell repertoires in COVID-19. The overall study: Acute and convalescent COVID-19 samples came from the United States, Italy and Spain. PBMCs, B-cell-depleted T cells, or T cells were the source of the cDNA or gDNA that made up the material.

The authors' processing: It was from reference gene primer amplification that nucleated cell counts were estimated. Generated by immunoSEQ multiplex PCR, the TCRdb table keeps only in-frame clones and is missing some. That table furnishes V, J and clone size, whereas the DNA furnished D and trimming. The table has a few hundred thousand clones, around 85% seen once. Losses at the gene ends were 4 bases for V and 2 bases for J; bases not matched to a gene: 4. This CDR3 comprises 15 residues. CDR1 is SGHRS and CDR2 is YFSETQ in the germline V gene. This chain connects TRBV5-1 to TRBJ2-2; TRBD1 agrees at 8 bases. The TCR sequence derives from a human donor in a cohort sampled during active COVID-19. Sequencing was done on a sample of peripheral blood. CDR3 amino acids: CASSRDRSNTGELFF. In DNA form, the CDR3 reads TGCGCCAGCAGCAGGGACAGGTCTAACACCGGGGAGCTGTTTTTT.